Each of the 32 T cell receptor beta chains below was sequenced from the same sample in a study of multiple sclerosis patients with progressive multifocal leukoencephalopathy. Here immunoSEQ multiplex PCR was the method, and the copy in TCRdb shows in-frame clones only, minus some. In the table there are under 35,000 clones, 80% to 95% of which are singletons. Time point of the sample: before natalizumab initiation. The specimen sequenced was PBMCs. Source of these receptors: a man aged 25-45 years with multiple sclerosis.

The chain recombines TRBV18 with TRBJ2-5; D may be TRBD1 or TRBD2 (5 bases each). From germline, CDR1 is KGHSH and CDR2 LQKENI. Trimming took off 3 bases at V and 7 bases at J, with 18 bases between the two ends. There are 15 residues in the CDR3. CDR3 loop: CASSPGTSQRGTQYF. CDR3 nucleotide sequence: TGTGCCAGCTCACCGGGGACCTCTCAAAGGGGGACCCAGTACTTC.

The chain uses TRBV9 and TRBJ2-3; the D gene is possibly TRBD2 (5 bases). Trimming shortened V by 4 bases and J by 4 bases, and 13 bases separated the two germline ends. Looked up from germline, CDR1 is SGDLS and CDR2 is YYNGEE. The CDR3 length is 14 residues. In DNA, the CDR3 is TGTGCCAGCAGCACCTCCCCGCGGGCAGATACGCAGTATTTT. It encodes CASSTSPRADTQYF.

The V gene is TRBV18, the J gene TRBJ2-1; 7 bases agree with TRBD1. This CDR3 contains 13 residues. Per the germline V gene, CDR1 is KGHSH and CDR2 is LQKENI. The ends lost 6 bases at V and 6 bases at J; junction bases unmatched: 5. The CDR3 loop reads CASSRGTVNEQFF. The CDR3 region has the DNA TGTGCCAGCTCCCGAGGGACAGTCAATGAGCAGTTCTTC.

V and J are TRBV5-1 and TRBJ2-2; 13 bases align to TRBD2. V gave up 4 bases and J gave up 4 bases; unmatched junction bases: 10. Germline CDR1 is SGHRS and CDR2 is YFSETQ. CDR3 length: 18 amino acids. The CDR3 region is CASSEGLAGIRGTGELFF. CDR3 coding DNA: TGCGCCAGCAGCGAGGGACTAGCGGGAATCCGCGGCACCGGGGAGCTGTTTTTT.

The rearrangement uses TRBV4-2 and TRBJ2-3; no clear D gene. The ends were cut back, 1 base at V and 4 bases at J, with 12 bases in the middle. This CDR3 contains 15 residues. Germline CDR1 is LGHNA and CDR2 is YNFKEQ. The CDR3 DNA reads TGTGCCAGCAGCCAAGGCCCGAGGAAGCCAGATACGCAGTATTTT. Its protein product is CASSQGPRKPDTQYF.

V is TRBV4-3 and J is TRBJ2-3; D may be TRBD2 (5 bases). Germline-derived CDR1 and CDR2 are LGHNA and YSLEER. Trimming pared 2 bases from V and 3 bases from J, leaving 15 bases between. The CDR3 extends over 16 amino acids. CDR3 amino acids: CASSQLRGYRTDTQYF. CDR3 coding DNA: TGCGCCAGCAGCCAATTAAGAGGGTACCGGACAGATACGCAGTATTTT.

The CDR3: CASSADRAGYGYTF. The CDR3 DNA follows: TGCGCCAGCAGCGCAGACAGGGCTGGGTATGGCTACACCTTC. V is TRBV5-1 and J is TRBJ1-2; TRBD1 matches at 7 bases. CDR3 size: 14 residues. Germline CDR1 reads SGHRS; CDR2 reads YFSETQ. Germline trimming cut 4 bases from V and 5 bases from J; bases unmatched to any gene: 8. Based on the CDR3 plus reference TRBV5-1 and TRBJ1-2, the full variable domain is KAGVTQTPRYLIKTRGQQVTLSCSPISGHRSVSWYQQTPGQGLQFLFEYFSETQRNKGNFPGRFSGRQFSNSRSEMNVSTLELGDSALYLCASSADRAGYGYTFGSGTRLTVV.

The chain recombines TRBV14 with TRBJ1-2; D gene ambiguous. V was shortened by 1 base and J by 8 bases, with 11 bases between the two germline ends. Germline assignment: CDR1 SGHDN and CDR2 FVKESK. The CDR3 runs 13 residues. CDR3 protein: CASSQGGGRGYTF. The CDR3 DNA follows: TGTGCCAGCAGCCAAGGGGGAGGACGGGGCTACACCTTC. Together with reference TRBV14 and TRBJ1-2, the CDR3 gives the full variable domain: EAGVTQFPSHSVIEKGQTVTLRCDPISGHDNLYWYRRVMGKEIKFLLHFVKESKQDESGMPNNRFLAERTGGTYSTLKVQPAELEDSGVYFCASSQGGGRGYTFGSGTRLTVV.

V and J are TRBV4-2 and TRBJ2-1; 9 bases are a match to TRBD2. V shed 1 base and J 4 bases; nucleotides not matched to a gene: 2. The CDR3 is 15 residues long. Per the germline V gene, CDR1 is LGHNA and CDR2 is YNFKEQ. The CDR3 bases are TGTGCCAGCAGCCAAGGGACTAGCGATTACAATGAGCAGTTCTTC. The encoded protein is CASSQGTSDYNEQFF.

This clone has only one observation. The gene calls are TRBV11-2 and TRBJ2-7; D may be TRBD2 (6 bases). Germline loops: CDR1 SGHAT, CDR2 FQNNGV. V shed 6 bases and J shed 6 bases, with 18 bases lying between them. The CDR3 is 14 amino acids. The CDR3 bases are TGTGCCAGCAGTCCGACGGGAGCTACGGCCGAGCAGTACGTC. It translates to CASSPTGATAEQYV.

V gene TRBV18 combines with J gene TRBJ1-1; D not certain. Looked up from germline, CDR1 is KGHSH and CDR2 is LQKENI. The CDR3 loop spans 11 amino acids. V lost 6 bases and J 8 bases, leaving 10 bases between the germline ends. CDR3 in amino acids: CASSPVREAFF. In DNA, the CDR3 is TGTGCCAGCTCCCCGGTTCGAGAAGCTTTCTTT.

The rearrangement links TRBV2 to TRBJ2-7; weak D call: TRBD2 (7 bases). There are 13 residues in the CDR3. The germline CDR1 and CDR2 sequences are SNHLY and FYNNEI. Trimming left V 7 bases short and J 4 bases short, with 14 bases between. The CDR3: CASTPKGGYEQYF. In DNA form, the CDR3 reads TGTGCCAGCACTCCTAAGGGGGGGTACGAGCAGTACTTC.

The rearrangement uses TRBV7-9 and TRBJ1-2; D possibly corresponds to TRBD1 (6 bases). CDR3 size: 17 residues. CDR1 is SEHNR, CDR2 FQNEAQ, per germline (reference sequence). V lost 1 base and J 0 bases, leaving 15 bases between the germline ends. DNA for the CDR3: TGTGCCAGCAGCTTAGGGGACAAGGCAGCAGCTAACTATGGCTACACCTTC. Translating gives CASSLGDKAAANYGYTF.

The rearrangement links TRBV5-4 to TRBJ2-7; no clear D. Trimming pared 5 bases from V and 0 bases from J, leaving 9 bases between. CDR3 length: 13 residues. Germline values: CDR1 SGHNT, CDR2 YYREEE (reference sequence). CDR3 sequence: CASRHYYSYEQYF. CDR3 bases: TGTGCCAGCAGGCACTATTACTCCTACGAGCAGTACTTC.

The CDR3 reads CASSLVGQANYGYTF. The CDR3 coding sequence is TGTGCCAGCAGCTTAGTGGGACAGGCAAACTATGGCTACACCTTC. V is TRBV7-9 and J is TRBJ1-2; 8 nucleotides align to TRBD1. The CDR3 runs 15 residues. J was trimmed by 2 bases and V by 1 base; bases with no gene match: 3. Looked up from germline, CDR1 is SEHNR and CDR2 is FQNEAQ (reference sequence).

This chain uses TRBV18 with TRBJ2-5; no reliable D call. Germline V CDR1 and CDR2: KGHSH, LQKENI. V was clipped by 3 bases and J by 1 base, with 15 bases between them. The CDR3 sequence is 16 residues long. The CDR3 region has the DNA TGTGCCAGCTCACCCACGGATGGTTTCCTCCAAGAGACCCAGTACTTC. Residues: CASSPTDGFLQETQYF. The full variable domain, its missing parts supplied by reference TRBV18 and TRBJ2-5, is NAGVMQNPRHLVRRRGQEARLRCSPMKGHSHVYWYRQLPEEGLKFMVYLQKENIIDESGMPKERFSAEFPKEGPSILRIQQVVRGDSAAYFCASSPTDGFLQETQYFGPGTRLLVL.

The chain recombines TRBV9 with TRBJ2-3; D is perhaps TRBD1 or TRBD2 (6 bases each). The V gene lost 7 bases and the J gene lost 0 bases, with 15 bases spanning the gap. This CDR3 is 15 amino acids long. CDR1 and CDR2 from the germline V gene are SGDLS and YYNGEE. The CDR3, as DNA: TGTGCCAGCGCCGACGGGGGCACTAGCACAGATACGCAGTATTTT. Its protein product is CASADGGTSTDTQYF.

J is TRBJ1-1 and V is TRBV12-5, with D uncertain. The CDR3 has 14 amino acids. The ends were cut back, 6 bases at V and 4 bases at J, with 15 bases in the middle. Germline-derived CDR1 and CDR2 are LGHNT and FRNRAP. CDR3 coding DNA: TGTGCTAGTGGCTCCCTCTCGGGCGGCACTGAAGCTTTCTTT. Translation gives CASGSLSGGTEAFF.

This chain links TRBV5-8 with TRBJ2-3; D possibly matches TRBD1 or TRBD2 (5 bases each). The length of the CDR3 is 14 residues. V lost 0 bases and J 0 bases, leaving 5 bases between the germline ends. Germline V gene sequence: CDR1 SGHTS, CDR2 YDEGEE. Here the CDR3 DNA reads TGTGCCAGCAGCTTGGGGGGGAGCACAGATACGCAGTATTTT. Translating gives CASSLGGSTDTQYF.

This rearrangement joins TRBV5-1 to TRBJ2-7; TRBD2 matches at 7 bases. The trim removed 3 bases at V and 4 bases at J, leaving 4 bases unmatched. CDR3 length: 13 amino acids. The V gene's germline CDR1 is SGHRS and CDR2 YFSETQ. In nucleotides, the CDR3 is TGCGCCAGCAGCTACTCTAGCGGTTACGAGCAGTACGTC. Encoded protein: CASSYSSGYEQYV.

The rearrangement uses TRBV18 and TRBJ1-1, with 8 positions matching TRBD1. This CDR3 has 17 residues. Losses at the gene ends were 3 bases for V and 0 bases for J; bases not matched to a gene: 9. CDR1 and CDR2 from the germline V gene are KGHSH and LQKENI. The CDR3 DNA follows: TGTGCCAGCTCACCCATGGACAGGGCAACCATGAACACTGAAGCTTTCTTT. Encoded protein: CASSPMDRATMNTEAFF.

This chain links TRBV5-1 with TRBJ2-1; 11 nucleotides align to TRBD2. CDR3 length equals 16 residues. The germline gives CDR1 SGHRS, CDR2 YFSETQ. After removal of 1 base from V and 0 bases from J, the junction contained 0 bases not matched to a gene. CDR3: CASSLTSGSSYNEQFF. In DNA form, the CDR3 reads TGCGCCAGCAGCTTGACTAGCGGGAGCTCCTACAATGAGCAGTTCTTC.

J is TRBJ1-1 and V is TRBV18; D is undetermined. CDR3 size: 13 residues. With 4 bases removed from V and 12 bases from J, the gap between germline ends came to 18 bases. The germline V gene has CDR1 KGHSH and CDR2 LQKENI. The CDR3 DNA reads TGTGCCAGCTCACTCCCAAGGGCGGCCCTACCTTTCTTT. Translation gives CASSLPRAALPFF.

V is TRBV29-1 and J is TRBJ2-7, with 8 bases that match TRBD1. The CDR3 length is 16 residues. Germline CDR1 SQVTM, CDR2 ANQGSEA. CDR3 protein: CGALVRNYRGAREQYF. CDR3 DNA sequence: TGCGGAGCGTTGGTGAGGAATTACAGGGGGGCTCGGGAGCAGTACTTC.

The CDR3 bases are TGTGCCAGCAGGCCAGACAGGGCTTTGAACGAGCAGTACGTC. It yields the protein CASRPDRALNEQYV. V gene TRBV27 combines with J gene TRBJ2-7; 7 positions agree with TRBD1. The V gene's germline CDR1 is MNHEY and CDR2 SMNVEV (reference sequence). This CDR3 is built from 14 residues. Germline trimming cut 6 bases from V and 5 bases from J; bases unmatched to any gene: 10.

The V gene is TRBV5-6, the J gene TRBJ2-7; D is possibly TRBD1 or TRBD2 (5 bases each). CDR1 is SGHDT, CDR2 YYEEEE, per germline. The V end lost 1 base, the J end lost 4 bases, and 12 bases lay between the germline ends. This CDR3 is built from 14 residues. The CDR3 loop reads CASSLRGSGYEQYV. The CDR3 DNA reads TGTGCCAGCAGCTTGCGGGGCTCGGGGTACGAGCAGTACGTC.

This clone was seen more than once but under ten times. The rearrangement links TRBV19 to TRBJ1-1, with unresolved D. Trimming shortened V by 5 bases and J by 11 bases, and 12 bases separated the two germline ends. Germline CDR1 is LNHDA and CDR2 is SQIVND (reference sequence). There are 11 residues in the CDR3. CDR3 residues: CASSEAPEAFF. Here the CDR3 DNA reads TGTGCCAGTAGTGAGGCCCCGGAGGCTTTCTTT.

A single count supports this clone. CDR3 loop: CASRTPSRDEQYV. CDR3 DNA sequence: TGTGCCAGCCGAACGCCATCCAGGGATGAGCAGTACGTC. The chain has TRBV6-1 and TRBJ2-7; D is possibly TRBD1 (5 bases). Trimming stripped 8 bases from V and 7 bases from J, with 18 bases between. Germline loops: CDR1 MNHNS, CDR2 SASEGT. The CDR3 sequence is 13 residues long.

The chain combines TRBV7-8 with TRBJ2-1; 10 bases map to TRBD2. In germline, CDR1 is SGHVS, CDR2 FQNEAQ. The CDR3 is 19 amino acids. V shed 1 base and J 2 bases; nucleotides not matched to a gene: 11. DNA for the CDR3: TGTGCCAGCAGCTTAGTCCTCGCAGTAGCGGGAGGACCCTACAATGAGCAGTTCTTC. Its translation: CASSLVLAVAGGPYNEQFF.

This chain's CDR3 is CASSPMAGLTDTQYF. The DNA of the CDR3 is TGTGCCAGCAGCCCTATGGCGGGACTCACAGATACGCAGTATTTT. The V and J genes are TRBV7-6 and TRBJ2-3; D is perhaps TRBD2 (6 bases). The CDR3 is 15 residues long. Germline V gene data show CDR1 as SGHVS and CDR2 as FNYEAQ. The V and J ends lost 5 bases and 2 bases respectively, with 14 bases between them.

The chain has TRBV15 and TRBJ2-6; no reliable D call. V dropped 0 bases and J dropped 4 bases, with 10 bases sitting between them. Germline loops: CDR1 LNHNV, CDR2 YYDKDF (reference sequence). The CDR3 covers 16 residues. The CDR3 is CATSRDRSSGANVLTF. The CDR3 coding sequence is TGTGCCACCAGCAGAGATCGGAGTTCCGGGGCCAACGTCCTGACTTTC. Using reference TRBV15 and TRBJ2-6 for the parts outside the CDR3, the full variable domain is DAMVIQNPRYQVTQFGKPVTLSCSQTLNHNVMYWYQQKSSQAPKLLFHYYDKDFNNEADTPDNFQSRRPNTSFCFLDIRSPGLGDTAMYLCATSRDRSSGANVLTFGAGSRLTVL.

This clone has only one observation. This chain links TRBV20-1 with TRBJ2-5; 8 nucleotides align to TRBD2. CDR3 size: 11 residues. CDR1 is DFQATT, CDR2 SNEGSKA, per germline (reference sequence). With V trimmed by 5 bases and J by 8 bases, 4 bases remained unmatched. CDR3 sequence (DNA): TGCAGTGCTTCCTGGACTAGCACCCAGTACTTC. Translating it yields CSASWTSTQYF.